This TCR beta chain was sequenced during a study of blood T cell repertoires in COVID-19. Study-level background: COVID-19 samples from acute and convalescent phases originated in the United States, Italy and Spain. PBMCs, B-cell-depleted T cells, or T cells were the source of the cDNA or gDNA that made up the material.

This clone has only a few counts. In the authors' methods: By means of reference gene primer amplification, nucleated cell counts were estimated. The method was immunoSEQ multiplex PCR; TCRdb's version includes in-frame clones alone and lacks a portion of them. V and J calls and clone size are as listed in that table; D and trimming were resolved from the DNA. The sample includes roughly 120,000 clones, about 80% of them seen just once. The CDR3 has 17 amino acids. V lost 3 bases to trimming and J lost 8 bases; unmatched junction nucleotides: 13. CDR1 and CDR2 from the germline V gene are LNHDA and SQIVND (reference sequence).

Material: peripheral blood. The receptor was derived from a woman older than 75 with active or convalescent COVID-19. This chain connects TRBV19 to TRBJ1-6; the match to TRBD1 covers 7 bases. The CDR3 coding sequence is TGTGCCAGTAGTATTAATGAAGGGGGCGCGGGTGATTCACCCCTCCACTTT. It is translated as CASSINEGGAGDSPLHF.